This TCR beta chain derives from a study of T cells in Graves' hyperthyroidism and ophthalmopathy. From RNA transcripts, TCR beta CDR3 regions were amplified. HTBI primers were used for first-round RT-PCR of the TCR CDR3. Using its own MiXCR run on the multiplex PCR reads, TCRdb lists one record per CDR3 protein. The sample has 300,000 to 400,000 distinct CDR3 sequences, around 20% seen once; the top ten hold around 48%. Study-wide results and limits: Ophthalmopathy was predicted by the model a median of approximately 6.6 months ahead of onset.

This clonotype was recorded many times. Its target is not known. The CDR3 is 13 residues long. V was trimmed by 1 base and J by 5 bases, leaving 12 bases between them. Germline-derived CDR1 and CDR2 are DFQATT and SNEGSKA (reference sequence). The chain employs TRBV20-1 and TRBJ2-7; D uncertain. This receptor was taken from a woman in her forties or fifties with Graves' hyperthyroidism. The sample was blood. Here the CDR3 DNA reads TGCAGTGCTAGAGTTCCTACCAGCAACGAGCAGTACTTC. This encodes CSARVPTSNEQYF.